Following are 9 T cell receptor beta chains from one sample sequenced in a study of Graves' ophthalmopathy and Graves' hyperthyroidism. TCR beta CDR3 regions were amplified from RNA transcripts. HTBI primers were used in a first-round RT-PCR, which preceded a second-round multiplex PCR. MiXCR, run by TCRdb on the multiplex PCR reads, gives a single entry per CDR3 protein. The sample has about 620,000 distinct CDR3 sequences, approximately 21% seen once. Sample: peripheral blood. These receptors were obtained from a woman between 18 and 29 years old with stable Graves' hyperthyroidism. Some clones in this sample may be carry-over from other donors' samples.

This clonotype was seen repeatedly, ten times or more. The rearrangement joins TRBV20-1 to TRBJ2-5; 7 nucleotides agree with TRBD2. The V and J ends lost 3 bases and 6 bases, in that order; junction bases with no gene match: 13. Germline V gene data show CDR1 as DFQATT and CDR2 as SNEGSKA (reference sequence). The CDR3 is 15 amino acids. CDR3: CSARGDYRRGKTQYF. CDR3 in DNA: TGCAGTGCTAGGGGGGACTACCGACGCGGGAAGACCCAGTACTTC.

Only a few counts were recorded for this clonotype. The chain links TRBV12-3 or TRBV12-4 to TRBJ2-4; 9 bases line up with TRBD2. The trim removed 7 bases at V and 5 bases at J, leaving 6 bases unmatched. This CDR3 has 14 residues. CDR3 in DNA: TGTGCCAGCATCAAAGCGGGGGGCCAAAACATTCAGTACTTC. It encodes CASIKAGGQNIQYF.

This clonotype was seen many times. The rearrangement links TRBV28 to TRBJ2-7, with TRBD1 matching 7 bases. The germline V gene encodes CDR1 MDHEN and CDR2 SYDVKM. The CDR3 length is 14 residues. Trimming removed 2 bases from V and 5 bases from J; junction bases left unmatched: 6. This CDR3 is CASSLPDRDHEQYF. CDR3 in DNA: TGTGCCAGCAGTTTACCCGACAGGGACCACGAGCAGTACTTC.

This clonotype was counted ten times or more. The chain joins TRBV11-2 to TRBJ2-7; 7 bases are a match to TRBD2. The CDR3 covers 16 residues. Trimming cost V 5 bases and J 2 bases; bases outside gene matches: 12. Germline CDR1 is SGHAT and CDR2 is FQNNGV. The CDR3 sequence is CASSPQSSGVPYEQYF. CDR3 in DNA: TGTGCCAGCAGCCCTCAAAGCAGCGGGGTTCCCTACGAGCAGTACTTC.

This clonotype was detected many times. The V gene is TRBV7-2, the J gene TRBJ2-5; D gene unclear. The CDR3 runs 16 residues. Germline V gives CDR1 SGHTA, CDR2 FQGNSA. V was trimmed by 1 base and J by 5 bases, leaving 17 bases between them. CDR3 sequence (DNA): TGTGCCAGCAGCTTAGTCAGGACCCAAATTGGCGAGACCCAGTACTTC. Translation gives CASSLVRTQIGETQYF.

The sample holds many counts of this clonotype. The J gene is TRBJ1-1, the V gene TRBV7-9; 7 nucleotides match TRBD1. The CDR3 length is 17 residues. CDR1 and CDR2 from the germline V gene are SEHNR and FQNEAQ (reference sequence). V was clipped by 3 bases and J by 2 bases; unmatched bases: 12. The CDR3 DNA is TGTGCCAGCAGCTTCACATGGACAGGCAGAGGCAACACTGAAGCTTTCTTT. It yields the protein CASSFTWTGRGNTEAFF.

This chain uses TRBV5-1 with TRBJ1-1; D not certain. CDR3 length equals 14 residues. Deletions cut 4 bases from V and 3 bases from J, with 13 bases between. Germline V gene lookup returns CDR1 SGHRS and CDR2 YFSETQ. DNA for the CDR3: TGCGCCAGCAGCCCCCTACCAGCGGACACTGAAGCTTTCTTT. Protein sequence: CASSPLPADTEAFF.

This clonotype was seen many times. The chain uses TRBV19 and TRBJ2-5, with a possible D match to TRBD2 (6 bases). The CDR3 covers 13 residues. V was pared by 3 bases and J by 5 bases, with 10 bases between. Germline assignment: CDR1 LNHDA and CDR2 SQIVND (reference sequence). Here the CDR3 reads CASSMNRGETQYF. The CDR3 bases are TGTGCCAGTAGTATGAACCGGGGGGAGACCCAGTACTTC. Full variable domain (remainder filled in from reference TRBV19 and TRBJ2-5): DGGITQSPKYLFRKEGQNVTLSCEQNLNHDAMYWYRQDPGQGLRLIYYSQIVNDFQKGDIAEGYSVSREKKESFPLTVTSAQKNPTAFYLCASSMNRGETQYFGPGTRLLVL.

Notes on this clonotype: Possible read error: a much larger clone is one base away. In DNA, the CDR3 is TGTGCCAGCAGCCATCTGGGACTAGCGGTTACCTACGAGCAGTACTTC. It specifies CASSHLGLAVTYEQYF. The chain couples TRBV11-2 to TRBJ2-7; 11 bases agree with TRBD2. CDR1 and CDR2 from the germline V gene are SGHAT and FQNNGV. The trim removed 5 bases at V and 2 bases at J, leaving 8 bases unmatched. This CDR3 is 16 amino acids long. Supplemented by reference TRBV11-2 and TRBJ2-7, the full variable domain reads EAGVAQSPRYKIIEKRQSVAFWCNPISGHATLYWYQQILGQGPKLLIQFQNNGVVDDSQLPKDRFSAERLKGVDSTLKIQPAKLEDSAVYLCASSHLGLAVTYEQYFGPGTRLTVT.